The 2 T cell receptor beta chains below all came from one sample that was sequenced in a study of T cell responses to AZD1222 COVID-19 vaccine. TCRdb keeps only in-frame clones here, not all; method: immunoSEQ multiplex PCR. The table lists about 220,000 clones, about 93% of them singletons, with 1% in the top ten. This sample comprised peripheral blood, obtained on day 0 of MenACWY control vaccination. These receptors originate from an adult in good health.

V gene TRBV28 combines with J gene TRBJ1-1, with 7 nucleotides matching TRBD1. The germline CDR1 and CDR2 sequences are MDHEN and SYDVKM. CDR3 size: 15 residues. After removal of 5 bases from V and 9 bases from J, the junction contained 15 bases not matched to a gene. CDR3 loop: CASSPPPGQQKKAFF. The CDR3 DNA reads TGTGCCAGCAGTCCGCCTCCGGGACAGCAGAAAAAAGCTTTCTTT.

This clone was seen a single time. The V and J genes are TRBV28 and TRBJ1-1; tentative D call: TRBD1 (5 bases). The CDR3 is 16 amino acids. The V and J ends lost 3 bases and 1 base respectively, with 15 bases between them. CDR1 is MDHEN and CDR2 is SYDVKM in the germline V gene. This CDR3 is CASSFGRAAPNTEAFF. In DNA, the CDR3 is TGTGCCAGCAGTTTTGGCAGGGCGGCGCCGAACACTGAAGCTTTCTTT. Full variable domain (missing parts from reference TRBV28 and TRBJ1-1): DVKVTQSSRYLVKRTGEKVFLECVQDMDHENMFWYRQDPGLGLRLIYFSYDVKMKEKGDIPEGYSVSREKKERFSLILESASTNQTSMYLCASSFGRAAPNTEAFFGQGTRLTVV.